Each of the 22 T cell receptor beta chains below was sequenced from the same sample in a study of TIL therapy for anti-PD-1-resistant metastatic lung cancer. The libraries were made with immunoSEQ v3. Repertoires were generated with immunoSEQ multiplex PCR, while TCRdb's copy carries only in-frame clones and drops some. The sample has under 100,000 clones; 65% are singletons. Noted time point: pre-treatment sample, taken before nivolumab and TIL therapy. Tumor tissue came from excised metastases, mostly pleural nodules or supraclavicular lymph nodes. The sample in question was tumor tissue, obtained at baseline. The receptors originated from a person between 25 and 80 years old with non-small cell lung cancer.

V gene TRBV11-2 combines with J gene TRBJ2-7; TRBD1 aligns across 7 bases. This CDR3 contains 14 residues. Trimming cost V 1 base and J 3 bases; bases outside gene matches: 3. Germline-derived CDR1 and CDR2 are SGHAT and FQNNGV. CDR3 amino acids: CASSLGGDSYEQYF. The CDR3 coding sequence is TGTGCCAGCAGCTTAGGTGGGGACAGCTACGAGCAGTACTTC.

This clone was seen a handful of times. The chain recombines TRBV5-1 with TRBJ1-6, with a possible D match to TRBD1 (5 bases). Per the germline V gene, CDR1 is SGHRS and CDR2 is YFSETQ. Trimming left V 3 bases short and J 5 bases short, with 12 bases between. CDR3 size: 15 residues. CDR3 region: CASSSLTADNSPLHF. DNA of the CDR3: TGCGCCAGCAGCTCCCTGACAGCCGATAATTCACCCCTCCACTTT.

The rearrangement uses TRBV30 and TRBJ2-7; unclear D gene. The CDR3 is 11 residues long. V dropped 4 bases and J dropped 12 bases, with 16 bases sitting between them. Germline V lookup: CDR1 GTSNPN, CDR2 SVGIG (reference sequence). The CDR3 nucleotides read TGTGCCTGGACGTCAACGGCTTGCTGGTACTTC. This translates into CAWTSTACWYF.

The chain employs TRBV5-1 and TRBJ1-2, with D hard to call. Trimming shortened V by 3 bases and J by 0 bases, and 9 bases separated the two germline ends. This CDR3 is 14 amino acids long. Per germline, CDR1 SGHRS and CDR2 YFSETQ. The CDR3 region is CASSWSQSNYGYTF. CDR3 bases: TGCGCCAGCAGCTGGTCGCAGTCTAACTATGGCTACACCTTC.

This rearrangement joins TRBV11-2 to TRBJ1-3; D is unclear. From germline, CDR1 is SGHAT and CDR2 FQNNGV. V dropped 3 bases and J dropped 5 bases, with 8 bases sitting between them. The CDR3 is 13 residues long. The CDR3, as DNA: TGTGCCAGCAGCTTGGACCTGAGAAACACCATATATTTT. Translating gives CASSLDLRNTIYF.

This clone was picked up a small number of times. This CDR3 reads CASRSPIGFTGELFF. The CDR3 region has the DNA TGTGCCAGCCGATCTCCAATAGGGTTCACCGGGGAGCTGTTTTTT. The chain joins TRBV6-5 to TRBJ2-2; D gene unclear. Germline-derived CDR1 and CDR2 are MNHEY and SVGAGI. Trimming took off 8 bases at V and 4 bases at J, with 17 bases between the two ends. The CDR3 spans 15 residues.

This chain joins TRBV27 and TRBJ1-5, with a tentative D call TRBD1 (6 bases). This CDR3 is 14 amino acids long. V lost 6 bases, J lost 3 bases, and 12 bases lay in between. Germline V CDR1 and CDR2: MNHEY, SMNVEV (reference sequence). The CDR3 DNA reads TGTGCCAGCAGCCTCCGGGACAACAATCAGCCCCAGCATTTT. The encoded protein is CASSLRDNNQPQHF.

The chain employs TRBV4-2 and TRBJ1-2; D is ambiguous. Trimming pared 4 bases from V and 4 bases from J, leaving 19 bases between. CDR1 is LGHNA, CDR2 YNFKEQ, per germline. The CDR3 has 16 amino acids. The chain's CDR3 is CASSRGGVEKGYGYTF. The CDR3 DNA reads TGTGCCAGCAGCCGAGGTGGGGTGGAAAAAGGCTATGGCTACACCTTC.

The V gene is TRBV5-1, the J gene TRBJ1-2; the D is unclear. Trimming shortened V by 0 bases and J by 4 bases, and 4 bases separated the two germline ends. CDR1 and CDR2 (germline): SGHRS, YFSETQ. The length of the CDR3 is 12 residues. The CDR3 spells CASSLDRYGYTF. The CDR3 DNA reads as TGCGCCAGCAGCTTGGACCGCTATGGCTACACCTTC. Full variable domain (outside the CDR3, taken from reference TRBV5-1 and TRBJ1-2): KAGVTQTPRYLIKTRGQQVTLSCSPISGHRSVSWYQQTPGQGLQFLFEYFSETQRNKGNFPGRFSGRQFSNSRSEMNVSTLELGDSALYLCASSLDRYGYTFGSGTRLTVV.

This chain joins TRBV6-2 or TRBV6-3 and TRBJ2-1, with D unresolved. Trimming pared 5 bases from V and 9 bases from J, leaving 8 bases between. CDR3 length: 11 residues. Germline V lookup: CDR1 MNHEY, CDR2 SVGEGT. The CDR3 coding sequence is TGTGCCAGCAGTCGCCTCCCTGAGCAGTTCTTC. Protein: CASSRLPEQFF.

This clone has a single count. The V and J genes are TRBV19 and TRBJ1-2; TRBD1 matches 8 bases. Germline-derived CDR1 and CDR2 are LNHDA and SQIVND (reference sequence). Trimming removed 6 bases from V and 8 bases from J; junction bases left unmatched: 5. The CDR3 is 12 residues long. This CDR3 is CASSDRGRGYTF. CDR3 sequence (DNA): TGTGCCAGTAGCGACAGGGGACGAGGCTACACCTTC.

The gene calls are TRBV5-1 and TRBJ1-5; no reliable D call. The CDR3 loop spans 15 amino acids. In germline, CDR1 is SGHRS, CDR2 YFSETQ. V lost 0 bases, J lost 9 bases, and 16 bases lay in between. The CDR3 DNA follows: TGCGCCAGCAGCTTGGCCGGACCCCCCAATGGGCCCCAGCATTTT. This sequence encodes CASSLAGPPNGPQHF. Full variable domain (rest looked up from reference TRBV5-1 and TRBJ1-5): KAGVTQTPRYLIKTRGQQVTLSCSPISGHRSVSWYQQTPGQGLQFLFEYFSETQRNKGNFPGRFSGRQFSNSRSEMNVSTLELGDSALYLCASSLAGPPNGPQHFGDGTRLSIL.

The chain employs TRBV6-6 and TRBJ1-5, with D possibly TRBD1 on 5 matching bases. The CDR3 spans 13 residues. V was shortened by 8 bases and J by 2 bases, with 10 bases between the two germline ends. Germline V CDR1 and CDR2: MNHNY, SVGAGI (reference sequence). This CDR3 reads CASSDSRNQPQHF. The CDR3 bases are TGTGCCAGCTCCGACAGCCGCAATCAGCCCCAGCATTTT.

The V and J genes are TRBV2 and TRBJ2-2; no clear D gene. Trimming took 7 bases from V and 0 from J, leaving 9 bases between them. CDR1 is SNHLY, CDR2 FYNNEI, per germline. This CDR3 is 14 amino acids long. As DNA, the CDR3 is TGTGCCAGCAAAGGCCGATCGAACACCGGGGAGCTGTTTTTT. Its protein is CASKGRSNTGELFF.

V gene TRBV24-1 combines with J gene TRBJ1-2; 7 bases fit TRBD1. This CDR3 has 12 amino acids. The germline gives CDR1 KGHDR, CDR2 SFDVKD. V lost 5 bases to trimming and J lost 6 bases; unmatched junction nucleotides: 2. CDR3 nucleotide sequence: TGTGCCACCAGTGGCAGGGGGGATGGCTACACCTTC. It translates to CATSGRGDGYTF.

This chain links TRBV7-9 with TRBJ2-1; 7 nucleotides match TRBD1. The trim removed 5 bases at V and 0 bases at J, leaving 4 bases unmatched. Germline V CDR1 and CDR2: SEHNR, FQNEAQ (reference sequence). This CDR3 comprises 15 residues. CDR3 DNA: TGTGCCAGCAGCACAGGGGTGGGCTCCTACAATGAGCAGTTCTTC. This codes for CASSTGVGSYNEQFF.

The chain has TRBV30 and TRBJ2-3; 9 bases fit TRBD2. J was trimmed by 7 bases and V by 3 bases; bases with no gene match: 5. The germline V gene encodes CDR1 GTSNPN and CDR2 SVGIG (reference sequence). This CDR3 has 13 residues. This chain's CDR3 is CAWRESGGNTQYF. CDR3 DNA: TGTGCCTGGAGGGAAAGCGGGGGGAATACGCAGTATTTT.

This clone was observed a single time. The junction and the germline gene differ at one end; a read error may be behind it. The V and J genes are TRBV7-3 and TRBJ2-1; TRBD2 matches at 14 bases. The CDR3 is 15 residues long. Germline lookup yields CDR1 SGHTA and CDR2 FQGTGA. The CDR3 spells CASSSAVGLAGVRVF. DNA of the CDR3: TGTGCCAGCAGCTCCGCCGTGGGACTAGCGGGAGTCAGGGTCTTC.

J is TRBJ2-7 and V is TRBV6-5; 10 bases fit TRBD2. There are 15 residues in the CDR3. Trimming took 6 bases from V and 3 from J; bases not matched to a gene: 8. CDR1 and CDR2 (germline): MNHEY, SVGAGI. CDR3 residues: CASSRGLAGVYEQYF. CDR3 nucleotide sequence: TGTGCCAGCAGCCGTGGTCTAGCGGGGGTCTACGAGCAGTACTTC.

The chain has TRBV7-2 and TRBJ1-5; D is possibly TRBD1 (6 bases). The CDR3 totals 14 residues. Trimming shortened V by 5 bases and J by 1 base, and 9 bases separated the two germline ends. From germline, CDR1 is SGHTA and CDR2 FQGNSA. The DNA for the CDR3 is TGTGCCAGCAGCCCCGACAGGAGCAATCAGCCCCAGCATTTT. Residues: CASSPDRSNQPQHF.

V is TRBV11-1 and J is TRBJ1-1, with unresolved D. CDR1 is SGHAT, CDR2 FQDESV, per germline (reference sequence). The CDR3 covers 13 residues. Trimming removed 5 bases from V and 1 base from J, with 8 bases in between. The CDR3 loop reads CASSTQWNTEAFF. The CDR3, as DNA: TGTGCCAGCAGCACCCAATGGAACACTGAAGCTTTCTTT.

The CDR3 is CASSLVGGSAEQYF. For the CDR3, the DNA is TGTGCCAGCAGCTTAGTAGGGGGTTCGGCCGAGCAGTACTTC. The chain couples TRBV7-2 to TRBJ2-7; possibly TRBD1 for D (6 bases). CDR3 length equals 14 residues. Germline V gives CDR1 SGHTA, CDR2 FQGNSA. V lost 1 base to trimming and J lost 6 bases, with 13 bases between them. Full variable domain (rest looked up from reference TRBV7-2 and TRBJ2-7): GAGVSQSPSNKVTEKGKDVELRCDPISGHTALYWYRQSLGQGLEFLIYFQGNSAPDKSGLPSDRFSAERTGGSVSTLTIQRTQQEDSAVYLCASSLVGGSAEQYFGPGTRLTVT.